The 17 T cell receptor beta chains below come from one sample, sequenced in a study of T cell responses to AZD1222 COVID-19 vaccine. Using immunoSEQ multiplex PCR, the repertoire was profiled, and TCRdb retains in-frame clones only, with some absent. The sample consists of about 94,000 clones, around nine tenths of them appearing once. The specimen was peripheral blood, collected on day 0 of AZD1222 vaccination. The receptor source for this set is an adult in good health.

The chain couples TRBV18 to TRBJ2-7; no clear D gene. The CDR3 spans 19 residues. Trimming stripped 2 bases from V and 3 bases from J, with 26 bases between. Looked up from germline, CDR1 is KGHSH and CDR2 is LQKENI. The CDR3 DNA reads as TGTGCCAGCTCACCAATTTCCCCAGGAGCCAGCGCAGCTATCTACGAGCAGTACTTC. This gives the protein CASSPISPGASAAIYEQYF.

J is TRBJ2-6 and V is TRBV9, with 9 nucleotides matching TRBD1. This CDR3 is built from 17 residues. Germline CDR1 and CDR2: SGDLS and YYNGEE. V lost 3 bases to trimming and J lost 0 bases; unmatched junction nucleotides: 4. CDR3 nucleotides: TGTGCCAGCAGCGAGGACAGGGGCCTCTCTGGGGCCAACGTCCTGACTTTC. Amino acids: CASSEDRGLSGANVLTF.

This chain connects TRBV6-2 or TRBV6-3 to TRBJ2-4; TRBD2 might be the D (7 bases). Trimming took off 2 bases at V and 8 bases at J, with 10 bases between the two ends. This CDR3 contains 13 residues. Germline-derived CDR1 and CDR2 are MNHEY and SVGEGT. This CDR3 reads CASSYGGADIQYF. In DNA, the CDR3 is TGTGCCAGCAGTTACGGGGGGGCCGACATTCAGTACTTC.

This clone has just one count. The chain combines TRBV20-1 with TRBJ1-1, with D tentatively TRBD1 (6 bases). The CDR3 loop spans 11 amino acids. Trimming left V 5 bases short and J 10 bases short, with 14 bases between. The germline gives CDR1 DFQATT, CDR2 SNEGSKA (reference sequence). Written as DNA, the CDR3 is TGCAGTGCTTCCGACAGGATTGCAGCTTTCTTT. It encodes CSASDRIAAFF.

This sequence joins TRBV30 and TRBJ2-3, with a tentative D call TRBD2 (5 bases). This CDR3 spans 12 amino acids. Germline assignment: CDR1 GTSNPN and CDR2 SVGIG (reference sequence). V lost 8 bases, J lost 4 bases, and 13 bases lay in between. The CDR3 loop is CAADGGSDTQYF. CDR3 sequence (DNA): TGTGCCGCCGATGGAGGCTCAGATACGCAGTATTTT.

This clone was seen a handful of times. The rearrangement joins TRBV4-2 to TRBJ2-2; no clear D gene. Germline lookup yields CDR1 LGHNA and CDR2 YNFKEQ. V was shortened by 2 bases and J by 5 bases, with 6 bases between the two germline ends. The CDR3 spans 13 residues. The CDR3 nucleotides read TGTGCCAGCAGCCAAACAAGTACCGGGGAGCTGTTTTTT. Its protein product is CASSQTSTGELFF.

The V call is TRBV9, the J call TRBJ1-1; the D gene is possibly TRBD1 (5 bases). In germline, CDR1 is SGDLS, CDR2 YYNGEE. The V gene lost 0 bases and the J gene lost 6 bases, with 12 bases spanning the gap. This CDR3 contains 14 residues. CDR3 bases: TGTGCCAGCAGCGTAGTTTCAGGGAGCGCTGAAGCTTTCTTT. Translation: CASSVVSGSAEAFF.

This clone was recorded only once. The genes are TRBV27 and TRBJ1-5, with D perhaps TRBD1 (5 bases). The length of the CDR3 is 15 residues. The V gene lost 2 bases and the J gene lost 3 bases, with 11 bases spanning the gap. In germline, CDR1 is MNHEY, CDR2 SMNVEV (reference sequence). The CDR3 DNA reads TGTGCCAGCAGTTTAAGGCAGGGCATCAATCAGCCCCAGCATTTT. Translation: CASSLRQGINQPQHF.

The V gene is TRBV30, the J gene TRBJ2-7; 8 bases are shared with TRBD2. The germline V gene has CDR1 GTSNPN and CDR2 SVGIG (reference sequence). CDR3 length: 13 amino acids. With V trimmed by 2 bases and J by 4 bases, 4 bases remained unmatched. The CDR3 nucleotides are TGTGCCTGGAGTCCCGGGAGGGGTTACGAGCAGTACTTC. It yields the protein CAWSPGRGYEQYF.

In the case of this clone: The germline gene is not matched at one end of the junction; a read error may be the cause. This chain joins TRBV19 and TRBJ2-3; 15 nucleotides agree with TRBD2. This CDR3 contains 14 residues. In germline, CDR1 is LNHDA, CDR2 SQIVND (reference sequence). The chain's CDR3 is CACRTSGGADTQYF. CDR3 DNA: TGTGCCTGTAGGACTAGCGGGGGGGCAGATACGCAGTATTTT.

The rearrangement links TRBV27 to TRBJ2-3; 9 nucleotides agree with TRBD2. Germline V gene lookup returns CDR1 MNHEY and CDR2 SMNVEV (reference sequence). Germline trimming cut 4 bases from V and 7 bases from J; bases unmatched to any gene: 12. The CDR3 has 16 residues. In DNA form, the CDR3 reads TGTGCCAGCAGTTCGTGGTCTGGCGGGGGGGCCTATACGCAGTATTTT. Translated: CASSSWSGGGAYTQYF.

The chain uses TRBV5-1 and TRBJ1-1, with D tentatively TRBD1 (6 bases). The CDR3 has 14 amino acids. Germline-derived CDR1 and CDR2 are SGHRS and YFSETQ. With 2 bases removed from V and 4 bases from J, the gap between germline ends came to 12 bases. The CDR3 DNA reads as TGCGCCAGCAGCTTAACAGGGAGTGGCACTGAAGCTTTCTTT. Translation gives CASSLTGSGTEAFF.

This chain connects TRBV19 to TRBJ2-7; D remains ambiguous. CDR1 is LNHDA, CDR2 SQIVND, per germline (reference sequence). There are 11 residues in the CDR3. Between the trimmed V and J ends, which lost 2 bases and 5 bases, there was a span of 4 bases. The CDR3 sequence: CASSIKNEQYF. For the CDR3, the DNA is TGTGCCAGTAGTATAAAGAACGAGCAGTACTTC.

This chain connects TRBV16 to TRBJ1-5; no reliable D call. The CDR3 covers 12 residues. V lost 4 bases to trimming and J lost 5 bases, with 6 bases between them. The germline CDR1 and CDR2 sequences are KGHSY and FQNENV. CDR3 sequence (DNA): TGTGCCAGCAGCCCCATCCATCAGCCCCAGCATTTT. This codes for CASSPIHQPQHF.

The V gene is TRBV18, the J gene TRBJ2-6; 10 nucleotides align to TRBD1. The germline V gene encodes CDR1 KGHSH and CDR2 LQKENI. V shed 3 bases and J 0 bases; nucleotides not matched to a gene: 2. The CDR3 length is 17 residues. DNA for the CDR3: TGTGCCAGCTCACCGGGACAGGGGTTCTCTGGGGCCAACGTCCTGACTTTC. Translation: CASSPGQGFSGANVLTF.

This clone was seen just once. The chain couples TRBV7-9 to TRBJ2-1; 14 bases map to TRBD2. Germline V gives CDR1 SEHNR, CDR2 FQNEAQ (reference sequence). The CDR3 contains 19 residues. The junction had 8 bases not matched to a gene; V was cut back by 4 bases and J by 0 bases. The CDR3 DNA reads TGTGCCAGCAGCTCCGGGACTAGCGGGGGACTAAGCTCCTACAATGAGCAGTTCTTC. Protein: CASSSGTSGGLSSYNEQFF.

The chain carries TRBV5-1 and TRBJ1-1; TRBD1 is a possible D gene (6 bases). The CDR3 has 15 amino acids. V gave up 1 base and J gave up 5 bases, with 15 bases separating them. CDR1 and CDR2 (germline): SGHRS, YFSETQ. CDR3 protein: CASSLRAAQGTEAFF. The CDR3 nucleotides read TGCGCCAGCAGCTTGAGGGCAGCCCAGGGGACTGAAGCTTTCTTT.